The TCR beta chain described here comes from a study of T-cell memory formation after mild COVID-19. Overall study: TCR clusters were mostly confined to one donor each. General study points: Clones which contracted sat mainly in CM and EM if CD4+, and in EMRA if CD8+.

The CDR3 contains 16 residues. V lost 1 base and J lost 0, with 12 bases in between. CDR1 and CDR2 from the germline V gene are LGHNA and YNFKEQ. Amplification by 5'RACE using constant-segment primers produced TCR alpha and TCR beta cDNA libraries that carried sample barcodes and UMIs. Each CDR3 protein gets one entry after TCRdb re-called the 5' RACE reads with MiXCR. The table shows around 300,000 distinct CDR3 sequences, with roughly an eighth occurring only once. There are a few counts of this clonotype. Its antigen is undetermined. The sequencing sample was made of PBMCs or a T cell subset sorted from them (not recorded which). The source of this sequence is a man between 18 and 35 years old who had mild COVID-19 (a few samples of this study predate the infection). Cell type and time point are not known. V gene TRBV4-2 combines with J gene TRBJ2-5; TRBD1 might be the D (6 bases). The DNA for the CDR3 is TGTGCCAGCAGCCAAGGCACAGGGCCGTACCAAGAGACCCAGTACTTC. It specifies CASSQGTGPYQETQYF.